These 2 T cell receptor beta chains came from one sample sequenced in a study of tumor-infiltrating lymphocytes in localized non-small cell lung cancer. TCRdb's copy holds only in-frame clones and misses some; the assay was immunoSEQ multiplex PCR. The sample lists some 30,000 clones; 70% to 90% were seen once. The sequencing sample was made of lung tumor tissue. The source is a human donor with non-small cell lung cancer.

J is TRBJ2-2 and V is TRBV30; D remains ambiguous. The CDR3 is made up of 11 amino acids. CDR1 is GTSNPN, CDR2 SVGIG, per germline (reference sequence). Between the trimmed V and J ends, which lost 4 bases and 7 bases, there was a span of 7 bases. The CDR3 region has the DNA TGTGCCTGGACGGCGAGCGGGGAGCTGTTTTTT. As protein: CAWTASGELFF.

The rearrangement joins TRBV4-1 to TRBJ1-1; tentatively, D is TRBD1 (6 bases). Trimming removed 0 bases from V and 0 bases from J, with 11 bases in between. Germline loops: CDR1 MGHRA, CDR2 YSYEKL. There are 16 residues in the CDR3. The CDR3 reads CASSQDTGGVNTEAFF. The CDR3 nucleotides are TGCGCCAGCAGCCAAGATACCGGGGGCGTGAACACTGAAGCTTTCTTT.